This note documents a single T cell receptor (beta chain) sequence. This clonotype was counted between two and nine times. It has no known antigen specificity. Base qualities are not at hand, and no much larger clone is one base apart. This specimen comes from a study of T cells after yellow fever vaccination (dated by TCRdb to the late 2010s). About the investigation overall: Libraries from fractions with low cell numbers were prepared with the SMART-Seq v4 Ultra Low Input RNA kit. To follow T-cell clones before and after primary and booster YFV17D yellow fever vaccination, bulk TCR alpha and beta repertoires were sequenced over time. Two healthy male donors made up the cohort, one aged 18 to 30 years and the other aged 30 to 39 years. Blood was drawn at multiple timepoints before and after primary and secondary immunization, with bulk PBMC replicates and cell subsets isolated. General conclusions and limits of the study: Computational filtering was required because FACS-sorted repertoires could contain abundant contaminating clonotypes from the bulk population. The secondary T-cell response was weaker than the primary response but faster, peaking on day 5 instead of day 15. A small share of clonotypes was detected in both CD4 and CD8 compartments, with the overlap likely arising from convergent recombination. After the booster, most of the clones that had expanded following primary vaccination were detected again (96% of CD4 and roughly 90% of CD8), which suggests that memory was broadly maintained. Only two donors were included in the study, so the extent to which the findings can be generalized is limited.

V lost 0 bases and J lost 7 bases, and the count of bases not matched to a germline gene is 3. Counted from cysteine to phenylalanine, this CDR3 has 15 amino acids. The kept DNA is CDR3 alone, 45 bases in frame from the first base. Taken from the germline V gene (reference sequence), the CDR1 and CDR2 loops are LNHNV and YYDKDF. Explained via the paper, the treatment or condition label denotes: live attenuated yellow fever vaccine strain. PBMCs were isolated from peripheral blood using a standard Ficoll-Paque protocol. Dynabeads CD4 and CD8 positive selection kits were used to isolate the CD4 and CD8 T-cell fractions. RNA was extracted with TriZol from bulk PBMCs, CD4 and CD8 fractions, and dextramer-positive and dextramer-negative fractions. TCR cDNA was made using 5'RACE template switching, a step that added a universal primer site and unique molecular identifiers. Priming of cDNA synthesis was performed from both the TCR alpha and TCR beta constant segments. Library amplification used two PCR steps, and the second PCR step added sample barcodes and sequencing adapters. Sequencing of the libraries was done on either Illumina HiSeq 2500 (2x100 bp) or NovaSeq (2x150 bp). The source study handled its data this way. Reads were demultiplexed and collapsed into UMI consensus sequences with MIGEC, and V(D)J alignment was performed with MiXCR. Clonotypes responding to the vaccine were identified with edgeR on replicate PBMC samples, with the criteria of FDR below 0.01 and a log2 fold change above 5 up to day 15. Each bulk clonotype received a CD4 or CD8 identity based on whether the sequenced CD4 or CD8 repertoire contained that clonotype at higher abundance. TCRdb reprocessed the public reads (quality trimming at Q25 with fastp, clone calling with MiXCR) and kept in-frame beta chains. For every CDR3 protein sequence, its rows merge into one entry that carries the most common genes and DNA. The V and J calls here are based on TCRdb, not the publication. This sample has about 75,000 distinct CDR3 sequences in its table, and about 7.7% of those were observed once. The leading ten clones occupy roughly 28% of the sample.

The chain joins TRBV15 to TRBJ1-4; TRBD1 fits 9 bases in the junction. The source material was CD8+ T cells sorted from PBMCs, sampled more than 8 days after the first yellow fever vaccination. This TCR derives from a man aged 18 to 30 who received the YFV17D yellow fever vaccine. CDR3 loop: CATSREDRGGEKLFF. The DNA is as follows: TGTGCCACCAGCAGAGAGGACAGGGGTGGTGAAAAACTGTTTTTT. The reference TRBV15 and TRBJ1-4 proteins fill in what lies around the CDR3, so the full variable domain reads DAMVIQNPRYQVTQFGKPVTLSCSQTLNHNVMYWYQQKSSQAPKLLFHYYDKDFNNEADTPDNFQSRRPNTSFCFLDIRSPGLGDTAMYLCATSREDRGGEKLFFGSGTQLSVL.